Detailed here is one T cell receptor (beta chain). Its specificity is not known. The data were obtained in a study of T-cell reconstitution after alpha-beta-depleted transplantation in children. Unique molecular identifiers featured in how the TCRbeta library was prepared. TCRdb fed the PCR reads into MiXCR, producing one record per CDR3 protein. The profile covers some 29,000 distinct CDR3 sequences, with 6.3% appearing a single time and around 6.6% taken by the ten largest. General study findings and limits: At one year after transplant, newly produced T cells mostly accounted for T-cell counts and diversity.

The CDR3 runs to 15 residues. The rearrangement joins TRBV5-2 to TRBJ2-3; the table gives TRBD2 as D, unverified against the DNA. TRBV5-2 counts as a pseudogene. The sample consisted of PBMCs, mostly from graft donor cells, taken 180 days after TCRalphabeta/CD19-depleted stem cell transplant. The sequence was obtained from a male patient younger than 18 who had a stem cell transplant for acute myeloid leukemia, so the T cells may come from the graft donor. In DNA form, the CDR3 reads TGTGCCATGGGCCGGGACTTCGGGCGCACAGATACGCAGTATTTT. Protein: CAMGRDFGRTDTQYF.